This T cell receptor (beta chain) came from a study of cytomegalovirus exposure and HLA in healthy donors. For the study at large: In a previous analysis, 117 million unique TCR beta sequences were found from 150 million to 200 million T cells.

It was with 60 Vbeta and 13 Jbeta primers that the PCR ran. Method: immunoSEQ multiplex PCR; TCRdb's copy keeps in-frame clones and lacks some. Counted here are 140,000 or so clones, approximately 74% occurring once; the ten biggest clones make up 3.5% to 5%. Trimming shortened V by 6 bases and J by 1 base, and 9 bases separated the two germline ends. Germline V gene data show CDR1 as SNHLY and CDR2 as FYNNEI. This CDR3 is built from 13 residues. Sequencing was performed on PBMCs. This chain links TRBV2 with TRBJ1-1, with D tentatively TRBD1 (5 bases). This clonotype was obtained from a man aged 18 to 29 in good health and CMV-seropositive. The CDR3 loop reads CASRGLGNTEAFF. The CDR3 DNA is TGTGCCAGCAGGGGACTAGGGAACACTGAAGCTTTCTTT.